Described below is a single T cell receptor (beta chain) sequence and its context. Its specificity is not known. Cycle 7 day 1, cycle 4 day 1, and baseline were the timepoints at which blood was sampled. This record belongs to a study of OX40 agonist ivuxolimab in advanced cancers. On the study more broadly: Ivuxolimab, an agonist antibody against OX40 (CD134), was given to patients. Partial responses occurred in Three dose-escalation patients, one with hepatocellular carcinoma and two with cutaneous melanoma.

The V end lost 4 bases, the J end lost 2 bases, and 15 bases lay between the germline ends. The length of the CDR3 is 15 residues. The germline V gene encodes CDR1 ENHRY and CDR2 SYGVKD. The assay was immunoSEQ multiplex PCR, and TCRdb's table has in-frame clones only and misses some. The table lists approximately 22,000 clones, 83% of them singletons. Study conclusions and caveats: CD4+ and CD8+ T cells in blood underwent clonal expansion by week 6 at 0.1 to 3.0 mg/kg.

The sequencing here drew on CD4+ or CD8+ T cells sorted from blood, taken in a trial of the OX40 agonist ivuxolimab. The TCR comes from an adult with an advanced solid tumor such as melanoma, head and neck, liver or kidney cancer. The chain carries TRBV10-3 and TRBJ2-7; D is undetermined. This chain's CDR3 is CAISGGGTDPYEQYF. DNA of the CDR3: TGTGCCATCAGTGGCGGTGGAACAGACCCCTACGAGCAGTACTTC.